The next 5 T cell receptor beta chains were all read from a single sample in a study of T cells in tumors and immune-related adverse events. Some clones are missing from TCRdb's copy, which holds only in-frame ones; the method was immunoSEQ multiplex PCR. Among roughly 23,000 clones listed, 85% to 95% were seen once. The sample consisted of lymph node tissue, taken from a patient treated with anti-PD-1 therapy. These receptors all come from a female donor with metastatic renal cell carcinoma.

J is TRBJ1-2 and V is TRBV28; 8 bases are shared with TRBD1. The CDR3 is made up of 14 amino acids. The V gene's germline CDR1 is MDHEN and CDR2 SYDVKM. The junction had 7 bases not matched to a gene; V was cut back by 5 bases and J by 5 bases. The CDR3 spells CASSKQGGRYGYTF. In DNA, the CDR3 is TGTGCCAGCAGTAAACAGGGGGGCCGATATGGCTACACCTTC.

V gene TRBV28 combines with J gene TRBJ2-5; 8 bases align to TRBD2. V was pared by 6 bases and J by 5 bases, with 17 bases of the junction left unmatched. CDR3 size: 17 residues. The germline V gene has CDR1 MDHEN and CDR2 SYDVKM. The CDR3 DNA reads as TGTGCCAGCAGCCCACCCCGAGCGGGGGTGGGTTCGGAGACCCAGTACTTC. Its translation: CASSPPRAGVGSETQYF.

This chain connects TRBV10-2 to TRBJ1-1, with D possibly TRBD1 on 5 matching bases. Germline CDR1 WSHSY, CDR2 SAAADI. Trimming took off 6 bases at V and 5 bases at J, with 13 bases between the two ends. The CDR3 is made up of 13 amino acids. The CDR3 nucleotides read TGCGCCAGCAGCTACAGGTTGGGTACTGAAGCTTTCTTT. It is translated as CASSYRLGTEAFF.

The count of this clone is one. This chain links TRBV28 with TRBJ1-2, with 7 bases fitting TRBD1. CDR1 is MDHEN and CDR2 is SYDVKM in the germline V gene. V shed 8 bases and J 4 bases; nucleotides not matched to a gene: 10. The CDR3 runs 14 residues. CDR3 loop: CASGQNWDSYGYTF. The CDR3 nucleotides read TGTGCCAGCGGCCAGAATTGGGACAGCTATGGCTACACCTTC.

V and J are TRBV7-9 and TRBJ1-2; unclear D gene. V was trimmed by 4 bases and J by 5 bases, leaving 11 bases between them. This CDR3 has 13 residues. Germline loops: CDR1 SEHNR, CDR2 FQNEAQ (reference sequence). In DNA, the CDR3 is TGTGCCAGCAGCTCTCGCCAGAATTATGGCTACACCTTC. Translation: CASSSRQNYGYTF.